Below, one TCR beta chain is given with its context. Its antigen remains unidentified. This entry belongs to a study of cytomegalovirus exposure and HLA in healthy donors. It was the approximately 120-subject validation cohort, separate from the 666-subject first cohort, to which the donors belonged. Germline CDR1 and CDR2: SEHNR and FQNEAQ (reference sequence). This CDR3 has 13 amino acids. The trim removed 3 bases at V and 3 bases at J, leaving 0 bases unmatched. TCRdb's copy holds only in-frame clones and misses some; the assay was immunoSEQ multiplex PCR. The table records 200,000 or so clones, about 79% of them present only once. General study points: Three chains tied to CMV proved CMV antigen-specific in vitro. Cytomegalovirus-associated TCR beta chains were listed, numbering more than 150. Rare TCR sequences predominated, though certain public TCRs were found in many donors.

The sequence was collected from a woman in her twenties or thirties in good health and CMV-seropositive. The chain employs TRBV7-9 and TRBJ2-3; TRBD2 matches 7 bases. Sequencing used PBMCs. The CDR3 is CASSLGGTDTQYF. In nucleotides, the CDR3 is TGTGCCAGCAGCTTGGGGGGGACAGATACGCAGTATTTT.